These T cell receptor beta chains were read from a single sample in a study of response to subunit inactivated influenza vaccine. TCRdb analysed the RT-PCR reads with MiXCR anew, one entry per CDR3 protein. In the table there are some 800,000 distinct CDR3 sequences, about 20% of which are singletons. The material was PBMCs from blood, obtained less than 6 days after vaccination. The receptors were gathered from a man aged 50 to 59 who received an inactivated influenza vaccine. Both conserved end residues are part of each CDR3. D genes are given only for firm matches. Size is omitted from some rows. Given values are once, few, many or a class for expanded clones.

d_call: NA
clone_size: NA
v_call: TRBV12-3/TRBV12-4
j_call: TRBJ2-5
cdr3_nt: TGTGCCAGCAGCCAGTTTGGGTACCAAGAGACCCAGTACTTC
cdr3_aa: CASSQFGYQETQYF

d_call: TRBD1
clone_size: few
v_call: TRBV20-1
j_call: TRBJ2-7
cdr3_nt: TGCAGTGCTAGAGATCGCAGGGGGTCCTTCTACGAGCAGTACTTC
cdr3_aa: CSARDRRGSFYEQYF

d_call: NA
clone_size: many
v_call: TRBV10-3
j_call: TRBJ1-5
cdr3_nt: TGTGCCACCGCGTTTGAACAGGGTCAGCCCCAGCATTTT
cdr3_aa: CATAFEQGQPQHF

d_call: NA
clone_size: few
v_call: TRBV7-2
j_call: TRBJ2-1
cdr3_nt: TGTGCCAGCAGCTTCCAAGCGGACTCCTACAATGAGCAGTTCTTC
cdr3_aa: CASSFQADSYNEQFF

d_call: TRBD1
clone_size: many
v_call: TRBV29-1
j_call: TRBJ2-7
cdr3_nt: TGCAGCGTTGAAGTTACGGGGACAGGGATCTACGAGCAGTACTTC
cdr3_aa: CSVEVTGTGIYEQYF

d_call: NA
clone_size: NA
v_call: TRBV12-3/TRBV12-4
j_call: TRBJ1-2
cdr3_nt: TGTGCCAGCAGCACCCTTACTTCCTATGGCTACACCTTC
cdr3_aa: CASSTLTSYGYTF

d_call: NA
clone_size: NA
v_call: TRBV5-5
j_call: TRBJ2-1
cdr3_nt: TGTGCCAGCAGCTCCCCCCAAAAGAATGAGCAGTTCTTC
cdr3_aa: CASSSPQKNEQFF

d_call: TRBD1
clone_size: NA
v_call: TRBV11-2
j_call: TRBJ2-5
cdr3_nt: TGTGCCAGCAGCTTAGTACCGTCTCTCATCGGGACAGGGGAAGAGACCCAGTACTTC
cdr3_aa: CASSLVPSLIGTGEETQYF

d_call: NA
clone_size: many
v_call: TRBV5-6
j_call: TRBJ2-2
cdr3_nt: TGTGCCAGCAGCTTGCCGCGGGATTCCTTGGCCGGGGAGCTGTTTTTT
cdr3_aa: CASSLPRDSLAGELFF

d_call: NA
clone_size: NA
v_call: TRBV20-1
j_call: TRBJ2-5
cdr3_nt: TGCAGTGCTAGAGTAGGGGCCTTAGCGGCTAATCAAGAGACCCAGTACTTC
cdr3_aa: CSARVGALAANQETQYF

d_call: NA
clone_size: once
v_call: TRBV20-1
j_call: TRBJ2-5
cdr3_nt: TGCAGTGCCGACCCGGTACCCCAAGAGACCCAGTACTTC
cdr3_aa: CSADPVPQETQYF

d_call: TRBD1
clone_size: many
v_call: TRBV5-1
j_call: TRBJ1-1
cdr3_nt: TGCGCCAGCAGCTTGACCGGGACAGGGGATAACACTGAAGCTTTCTTT
cdr3_aa: CASSLTGTGDNTEAFF

d_call: NA
clone_size: few
v_call: TRBV11-1
j_call: TRBJ2-1
cdr3_nt: TGTGCCAGCAGCCTGACGTCTAGCCTATACAATGAGCAGTTCTTC
cdr3_aa: CASSLTSSLYNEQFF

d_call: TRBD2
clone_size: few
v_call: TRBV28
j_call: TRBJ2-3
cdr3_nt: TGTGCCAGCAGCCGAATCGGGAGGGCCAGGGCAGATACGCAGTATTTT
cdr3_aa: CASSRIGRARADTQYF